This TCR beta chain was retrieved from a study of blood T cells in healthy people across ages (dated by TCRdb to between 2014 and 2017). The study in broad terms: In model experiments, template switching captured about one uniquely barcoded TCR beta cDNA molecule for every two T cells. To track age-related changes in TCR beta repertoire diversity, the study relied on deep sequencing normalized with unique cDNA molecular identifiers. Four age groups were formed from the donors: young (average roughly 16 years), middle-aged (approximately 42), aged (62) and long-lived (approximately 78). To avoid experimental bias, donors of different ages were distributed randomly across sequencing lanes. The study analyzed two additional independent replicas of 1 million unique cDNA reads from the same blood draw for two donors, one aged 18 to 29 and one aged 80 or older.

The donors were a few dozen Caucasian individuals from Russia, aged roughly 6 to 95 years, who were systemically healthy. Each donor gave ten milliliters of peripheral blood, collected into EDTA-treated Vacutainer tubes. PBMCs were isolated by Ficoll-Paque density-gradient centrifugation, with at least 6.5 million obtained per sample. Trizol reagent was used to extract total RNA from PBMCs, with at least 6 micrograms per sample. For every donor, flow cytometry on a PBMC aliquot measured the percentage of naive CD45RAhigh/CD27high T cells. About this clonotype: Its target antigen remains unknown. No base qualities exist here, and no much larger clone lies one base off it.

Overall study results and their limits: Observed TCR beta diversity correlated strongly with the percentage of naive T cells measured by flow cytometry. Since profiling was done on bulk unsorted PBMCs, naive and antigen-experienced compartments could not be conclusively compared. Estimates of total diversity based on one million sequenced T cells were regarded as lower bounds and as underestimates. The long-lived group showed more naive CD4+ T cells, fewer expanded clones and increased TCR diversity than the aged group, suggesting age selection. As age increased, observed TCR beta diversity per million T cells dropped in a roughly linear way, and a significant reduction was already evident by age 40. The CMV infection status of donors was not known, potentially confounding age-related changes in expanded clonotypes.

Receptors were amplified or captured by 5' RACE. The data were produced on an Illumina HiSeq 2500. A second 7 to 11 cycle PCR used a sample-barcoded 5' primer and a J-beta primer mix. Each TCR beta cDNA molecule received a unique molecular identifier from a template-switch 5' adaptor carrying 12 random nucleotides. Each sample yielded at least 3 million CDR3-containing paired-end reads. First-strand cDNA was synthesized from all RNA with the Mint cDNA synthesis kit, primed by a TRBC-specific oligonucleotide. Following uracil-DNA glycosylase treatment, all cDNA underwent a first 18-cycle PCR with the universal primers M1SS and BC2_uni_R. The authors' analysis ran thus. For normalization, 1 million high-quality reads were randomly selected from each sample, with every read carrying a distinct molecular identifier. Reads sharing molecular identifiers were discarded rather than binned into consensus sequences. CDR3 identification, clonotype clustering and error correction used MiTCR with a Q25 quality threshold and the strictest error-elimination algorithm. A nonparametric unseen species model with Euler transformation was used to estimate a lower bound on total TCR beta diversity. Using fastp trimming at Q25 and MiXCR clonotype assembly, TCRdb reanalyzed the public sequencing data and kept in-frame beta chains. CDR3 protein sequences are deduplicated, and each keeps its most common genes and DNA. The V and J calls here are based on TCRdb, not the publication. The sample yields hundreds of thousands of distinct CDR3 sequences; approximately 49% were counted once. The leading ten clones occupy around a third of the sample.

V gives up 0 bases and J gives up 10 bases, and the segment between their germline ends measures 7 bases. CDR1 and CDR2 are drawn from the germline V gene (reference sequence): DFQATT, SNEGSKA. The CDR3 numbers 11 residues from cysteine through phenylalanine. Of the read, only the CDR3 DNA is kept; its 33 bases are in frame from base 1. This sequence uses TRBV20-1 and TRBJ2-1; the D gene lacks a confident call. Specimen: blood. The clonotype originates from a woman aged 55-75 years in good health. The DNA reads TGCAGTGCTAGAGACCTACCCGAGCAGTTCTTC. Translated, it gives CSARDLPEQFF.